This TCR beta chain was observed in a study of blood T cell repertoires in COVID-19. At the level of the study: Both acute and convalescent COVID-19 samples were obtained from the United States, Italy and Spain. PBMCs, B-cell-depleted T cells, or T cells provided the cDNA or gDNA that made up the material.

The CDR3 is 15 amino acids. Germline CDR1 reads SGHRS; CDR2 reads YFSETQ. V lost 0 bases, J lost 6 bases, and 8 bases stayed unmatched. Membership in each cohort depended on participant-reported clinical history. Some clones are missing from TCRdb's copy, which holds only in-frame ones; the method was immunoSEQ multiplex PCR. The sample includes roughly 250,000 clones, 75% to 90% of them seen just once. The receptor was isolated from a man aged 45 to 65 who had been exposed to COVID-19. The specimen sequenced was PBMCs or T cells enriched from blood (not recorded which). The chain employs TRBV5-1 and TRBJ2-5, with 7 bases identical to TRBD2. The CDR3: CASSLAPSGLKTQYF. In DNA form, the CDR3 reads TGCGCCAGCAGCTTGGCCCCTAGCGGACTGAAGACCCAGTACTTC.